This record concerns one TCR beta chain sequence. Treatment specified: oral pan-JAK inhibitor, 5-10 mg twice daily. The data were obtained in a study of CD8+ T cells in alopecia areata. V dropped 7 bases and J dropped 6 bases, with 15 bases sitting between them. The germline gives CDR1 MDHEN, CDR2 SYDVKM. The CDR3 contains 13 residues. RNA, once extracted, was reverse transcribed into cDNA for use as the sequencing template. Profiled with immunoSEQ multiplex PCR; TCRdb holds only in-frame clones, not every one. The sample yields 200,000 to 250,000 clones, roughly 56% seen once. The sequencing here drew on CD4+ T cells sorted from blood, taken at week 4, from a patient treated with tofacitinib. The V gene is TRBV28, the J gene TRBJ1-2; no definite D call. The TCR comes from a human donor with alopecia areata. The CDR3 DNA sequence: TGTGCCAGCAACGTCCGGGCCACGAATGGCTACACCTTC. Translating it yields CASNVRATNGYTF.